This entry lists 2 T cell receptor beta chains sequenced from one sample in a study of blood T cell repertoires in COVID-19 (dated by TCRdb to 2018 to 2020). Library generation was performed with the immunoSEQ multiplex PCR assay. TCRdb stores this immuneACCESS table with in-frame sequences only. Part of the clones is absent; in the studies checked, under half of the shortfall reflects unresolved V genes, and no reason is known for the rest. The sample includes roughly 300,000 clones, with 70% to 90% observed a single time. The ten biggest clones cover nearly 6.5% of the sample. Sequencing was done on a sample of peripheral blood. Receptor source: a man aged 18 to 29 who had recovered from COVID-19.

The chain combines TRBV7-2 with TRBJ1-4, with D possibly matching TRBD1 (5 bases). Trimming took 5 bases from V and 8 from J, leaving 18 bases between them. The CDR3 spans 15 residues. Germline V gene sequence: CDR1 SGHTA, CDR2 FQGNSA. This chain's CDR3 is CASSQRGGREEKLFF. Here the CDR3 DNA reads TGTGCCAGCAGCCAGAGGGGTGGGCGGGAGGAAAAACTGTTTTTT.

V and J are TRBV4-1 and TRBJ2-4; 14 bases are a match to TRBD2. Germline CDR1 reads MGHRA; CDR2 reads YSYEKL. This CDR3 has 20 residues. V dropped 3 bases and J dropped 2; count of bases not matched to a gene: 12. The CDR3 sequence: CASSHQVGLAGEGSKNIQYF. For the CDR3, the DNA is TGCGCCAGCAGCCATCAGGTGGGACTAGCGGGGGAGGGGTCCAAAAACATTCAGTACTTC.